The 24 T cell receptor beta chains presented below share a single source sample, sequenced in a study of blood T cell repertoires in COVID-19. Assay used: immunoSEQ multiplex PCR; TCRdb lists only in-frame clones, some missing. The sample includes tens of thousands of clones, around 84% seen only once; the top ten take 40% to 45%. The sequenced sample was peripheral blood. The origin of the receptors is a human donor in a cohort sampled during active COVID-19.

V gene TRBV19 combines with J gene TRBJ1-1; a possible D gene is TRBD1 (5 bases). Looked up from germline, CDR1 is LNHDA and CDR2 is SQIVND (reference sequence). This CDR3 has 12 residues. V was shortened by 1 base and J by 8 bases, with 8 bases between the two germline ends. The CDR3 sequence: CASSIARAEAFF. CDR3 coding DNA: TGTGCCAGTAGTATAGCCAGGGCCGAAGCTTTCTTT. Together with reference TRBV19 and TRBJ1-1, the CDR3 gives the full variable domain: DGGITQSPKYLFRKEGQNVTLSCEQNLNHDAMYWYRQDPGQGLRLIYYSQIVNDFQKGDIAEGYSVSREKKESFPLTVTSAQKNPTAFYLCASSIARAEAFFGQGTRLTVV.

In DNA form, the CDR3 reads TGTGCCAGCCCTGAAGGGGCAGCCGTTGAAGCTTTCTTT. Translation gives CASPEGAAVEAFF. V and J are TRBV6-4 and TRBJ1-1; weak D call: TRBD1 (5 bases). Germline-derived CDR1 and CDR2 are MRHNA and SNTAGT. The CDR3 contains 13 residues. The germline V and J ends were trimmed by 8 bases and 7 bases, with 17 bases remaining between them.

This sequence joins TRBV3-1 (or the pseudogene TRBV3-2) and TRBJ2-1; 10 nucleotides agree with TRBD2. J lost 7 bases, V lost 3 bases, and 9 bases had no gene match. The CDR3 contains 16 residues. CDR1 is LGHDT and CDR2 is YNNKEL in the germline V gene (reference sequence). The CDR3 sequence: CASSHPLAGEKNEQFF. CDR3 sequence (DNA): TGTGCCAGCAGCCATCCCCTAGCGGGGGAAAAAAATGAGCAGTTCTTC.

The rearrangement links TRBV6-5 to TRBJ1-1, with a weak D call TRBD1 (6 bases). In germline, CDR1 is MNHEY, CDR2 SVGAGI. V was trimmed by 6 bases and J by 5 bases, leaving 10 bases between them. There are 12 residues in the CDR3. The DNA for the CDR3 is TGTGCCAGCAGCCTGACAGGAACTGAAGCTTTCTTT. It encodes CASSLTGTEAFF.

The chain recombines TRBV11-2 with TRBJ2-5; 7 bases are a match to TRBD1. CDR3 length: 17 residues. J lost 4 bases, V lost 1 base, and 12 bases had no gene match. Germline lookup yields CDR1 SGHAT and CDR2 FQNNGV. In DNA, the CDR3 is TGTGCCAGCAGCTTAGGTTTATTACCAGGGGGTGGAGAGACCCAGTACTTC. It encodes CASSLGLLPGGGETQYF.

This chain links TRBV5-1 with TRBJ2-5; no clear D gene. Germline values: CDR1 SGHRS, CDR2 YFSETQ. Trimming removed 0 bases from V and 2 bases from J, with 5 bases in between. CDR3 length: 13 amino acids. The DNA for the CDR3 is TGCGCCAGCAGCTTGGCCGAGCAAGAGACCCAGTACTTC. Protein: CASSLAEQETQYF.

This sequence joins TRBV4-2 and TRBJ1-5; the match to TRBD1 covers 8 bases. The CDR3 covers 15 residues. Germline CDR1 is LGHNA and CDR2 is YNFKEQ. Trimming removed 8 bases from V and 3 bases from J; junction bases left unmatched: 9. The CDR3 nucleotides are TGTGCCAGCGGAACCGGGACAGGACACAATCAGCCCCAGCATTTT. Translating it yields CASGTGTGHNQPQHF.

This chain links TRBV5-6 with TRBJ1-1, with D possibly matching TRBD1 (6 bases). Per the germline V gene, CDR1 is SGHDT and CDR2 is YYEEEE. The CDR3 totals 13 residues. Between the trimmed V and J ends, which lost 6 bases and 4 bases, there was a span of 13 bases. CDR3 sequence (DNA): TGTGCCAGCACCAAGGGGGTTGGCACTGAAGCTTTCTTT. This codes for CASTKGVGTEAFF.

V gene TRBV6-5 combines with J gene TRBJ1-6, with 9 bases identical to TRBD1. Germline V gene lookup returns CDR1 MNHEY and CDR2 SVGAGI. The CDR3 has 15 amino acids. The V and J ends lost 6 bases and 10 bases, in that order; junction bases with no gene match: 10. CDR3 bases: TGTGCCAGCAGCTTCCGGGACAGGGTTTTCTCACCCCTCCACTTT. It specifies CASSFRDRVFSPLHF.

This clone was seen only a few times. This chain links TRBV29-1 with TRBJ2-1, with D uncertain. Trimming took off 3 bases at V and 4 bases at J, with 4 bases between the two ends. This CDR3 is built from 11 residues. Germline V gives CDR1 SQVTM, CDR2 ANQGSEA. For the CDR3, the DNA is TGCAGCGTTGAGAGTTACAATGAGCAGTTCTTC. This translates into CSVESYNEQFF.

The V and J genes are TRBV11-2 and TRBJ2-1, with 13 bases identical to TRBD2. The J segment lost 1 base and the V segment lost 5 bases, leaving 11 bases of the junction unmatched. The germline CDR1 and CDR2 sequences are SGHAT and FQNNGV. CDR3 size: 19 residues. CDR3 protein: CASSPGLAGASLSYNEQFF. The CDR3 region has the DNA TGTGCCAGCAGCCCAGGACTAGCGGGGGCCTCTCTGTCCTACAATGAGCAGTTCTTC.

The chain joins TRBV5-1 to TRBJ2-2; TRBD1 aligns across 9 bases. V lost 7 bases and J lost 1; bases outside the gene matches: 8. This CDR3 has 16 amino acids. The germline V gene has CDR1 SGHRS and CDR2 YFSETQ. CDR3: CASRKGDRENTGELFF. The CDR3 nucleotides read TGCGCCAGCCGAAAGGGGGACAGGGAGAACACCGGGGAGCTGTTTTTT.

This clone was counted between two and nine times. This chain joins TRBV5-4 and TRBJ1-2; D unresolved. Germline V gene lookup returns CDR1 SGHNT and CDR2 YYREEE (reference sequence). The CDR3 is made up of 14 amino acids. The V gene lost 0 bases and the J gene lost 8 bases, with 14 bases spanning the gap. This CDR3 is CASSLDTGSGGYTF. The CDR3 DNA is TGTGCCAGCAGCTTGGATACGGGATCCGGGGGCTACACCTTC.

This rearrangement joins TRBV28 to TRBJ2-5; tentatively, D is TRBD2 (5 bases). The CDR3 is 17 amino acids. V was trimmed by 3 bases and J by 1 base, leaving 18 bases between them. Germline loops: CDR1 MDHEN, CDR2 SYDVKM. For the CDR3, the DNA is TGTGCCAGCAGTTTCTGGGGAAGGAGGACTTCCCAAGAGACCCAGTACTTC. It yields the protein CASSFWGRRTSQETQYF.

V gene TRBV7-2 combines with J gene TRBJ2-7; 8 nucleotides align to TRBD1. The CDR3 has 15 amino acids. Trimming removed 1 base from V and 2 bases from J; junction bases left unmatched: 4. From germline, CDR1 is SGHTA and CDR2 FQGNSA. In nucleotides, the CDR3 is TGTGCCAGCAGCTTAGGGACAGGGAAGGCCTACGAGCAGTACTTC. Translated: CASSLGTGKAYEQYF. The full variable domain, rest sourced from reference TRBV7-2 and TRBJ2-7, is GAGVSQSPSNKVTEKGKDVELRCDPISGHTALYWYRQSLGQGLEFLIYFQGNSAPDKSGLPSDRFSAERTGGSVSTLTIQRTQQEDSAVYLCASSLGTGKAYEQYFGPGTRLTVT.

The rearrangement joins TRBV6-5 to TRBJ2-7; a weak D match, TRBD2 (6 bases). Trimming pared 6 bases from V and 2 bases from J, leaving 17 bases between. Germline V gives CDR1 MNHEY, CDR2 SVGAGI. CDR3 size: 15 residues. The CDR3, as DNA: TGTGCCAGCAGCCCAGGTCCTAGCGACACCTACGAGCAGTACGTC. This codes for CASSPGPSDTYEQYV.

This clone was seen a handful of times. The chain employs TRBV4-2 and TRBJ1-2; D is uncertain. The CDR3 consists of 17 residues. The V gene lost 0 bases and the J gene lost 5 bases, with 19 bases spanning the gap. Germline-derived CDR1 and CDR2 are LGHNA and YNFKEQ. The CDR3 sequence: CASSQDFNSVVFYGYTF. The DNA of the CDR3 is TGTGCCAGCAGCCAAGATTTCAATTCAGTTGTTTTTTATGGCTACACCTTC.

CDR3: CASSVTGGYGELFF. CDR3 DNA: TGTGCCAGCAGTGTTACAGGGGGCTACGGGGAGCTGTTTTTT. The chain links TRBV2 to TRBJ2-2; 9 bases line up with TRBD1. The CDR3 runs to 14 residues. V shed 4 bases, J shed 7 bases, and the junction held 4 bases outside the gene matches. Germline V gene data show CDR1 as SNHLY and CDR2 as FYNNEI.

The chain uses TRBV6-5 and TRBJ1-1; a possible D gene is TRBD1 (5 bases). The V end lost 4 bases, the J end lost 3 bases, and 9 bases lay between the germline ends. The CDR3 consists of 13 residues. CDR1 is MNHEY and CDR2 is SVGAGI in the germline V gene. The CDR3 bases are TGTGCCAGCAGTTCAGGGTGGGACACTGAAGCTTTCTTT. Amino acids: CASSSGWDTEAFF.

CDR3 sequence (DNA): TGTGCCAGCAGCTTATGTTCGTGTCAGGGCGACGAGCAGTACTTC. Its protein product is CASSLCSCQGDEQYF. V is TRBV7-6 and J is TRBJ2-7; D is possibly TRBD1 (5 bases). Trimming took 2 bases from V and 5 from J, leaving 16 bases between them. In germline, CDR1 is SGHVS, CDR2 FNYEAQ. This CDR3 is built from 15 residues.

The V gene is TRBV6-1, the J gene TRBJ2-3, with D possibly being TRBD1 (6 bases). Germline values: CDR1 MNHNS, CDR2 SASEGT. The CDR3 sequence is 16 residues long. The V gene lost 4 bases and the J gene lost 4 bases, with 18 bases spanning the gap. CDR3 in DNA: TGTGCCAGCAGTGCCAGGGGCAGAGTGGGGGCAGATACGCAGTATTTT. Translation: CASSARGRVGADTQYF.

Here the CDR3 DNA reads TGCAGTGCTAGTCCGGCGGCCCTCTCTGGAAACACCATATATTTT. Translating it yields CSASPAALSGNTIYF. The chain combines TRBV20-1 with TRBJ1-3; no reliable D call. The CDR3 has 15 residues. Trimming left V 3 bases short and J 0 bases short, with 12 bases between. CDR1 and CDR2 from the germline V gene are DFQATT and SNEGSKA (reference sequence).

This rearrangement joins TRBV29-1 to TRBJ2-1, with 9 positions matching TRBD1. V trimming: 3 bases; J trimming: 4 bases; junction bases outside the gene matches: 4. Germline CDR1 and CDR2: SQVTM and ANQGSEA. The CDR3 length is 14 residues. Written as DNA, the CDR3 is TGCAGCGTTGAGGACAGGGGTCCATACAATGAGCAGTTCTTC. Protein sequence: CSVEDRGPYNEQFF.

The chain employs TRBV7-2 and TRBJ2-5; possibly TRBD2 for D (5 bases). The CDR3 loop spans 14 amino acids. Trimming took off 5 bases at V and 2 bases at J, with 12 bases between the two ends. Germline lookup yields CDR1 SGHTA and CDR2 FQGNSA. CDR3 loop: CASSVGLVQETQYF. CDR3 coding DNA: TGTGCCAGCAGCGTTGGACTTGTTCAAGAGACCCAGTACTTC.